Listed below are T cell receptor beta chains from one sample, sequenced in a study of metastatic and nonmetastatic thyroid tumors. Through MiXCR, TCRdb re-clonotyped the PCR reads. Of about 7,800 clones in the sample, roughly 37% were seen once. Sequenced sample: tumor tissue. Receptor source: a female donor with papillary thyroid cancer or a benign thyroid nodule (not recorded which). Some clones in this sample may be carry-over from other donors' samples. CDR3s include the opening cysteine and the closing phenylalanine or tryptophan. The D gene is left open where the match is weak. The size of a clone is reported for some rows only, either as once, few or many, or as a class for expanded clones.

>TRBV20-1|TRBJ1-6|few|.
CSARVGRDNSPLHF
TGCAGTGCTAGAGTAGGTAGAGATAATTCACCCCTCCACTTT
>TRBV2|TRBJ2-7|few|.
CASSDSGTSSYEQYF
TGTGCCAGCAGTGACTCGGGGACCTCCTCCTACGAGCAGTACTTC
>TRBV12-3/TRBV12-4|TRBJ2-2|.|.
CASSFGGADTGELFF
TGTGCCAGCAGTTTCGGGGGCGCGGACACCGGGGAGCTGTTTTTT
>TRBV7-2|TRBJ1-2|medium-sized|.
CASSLTGNFNYGYTF
TGTGCCAGCAGCTTGACAGGAAACTTTAACTATGGCTACACCTTC
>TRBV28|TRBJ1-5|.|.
CASSLPAGVGNQPQHF
TGTGCCAGCAGTTTACCGGCAGGAGTGGGCAATCAGCCCCAGCATTTT
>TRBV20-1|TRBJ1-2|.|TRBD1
CSARVGEEQGATGYTF
TGCAGTGCCAGAGTCGGGGAAGAACAGGGGGCTACTGGCTACACCTTC
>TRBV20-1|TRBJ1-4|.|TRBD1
CSARVTGHEKLFF
TGCAGTGCTAGAGTGACAGGGCATGAAAAACTGTTTTTT
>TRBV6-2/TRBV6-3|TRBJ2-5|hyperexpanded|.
CASSYGLPGTQYF
TGTGCCAGCAGTTACGGGTTGCCGGGGACCCAGTACTTC
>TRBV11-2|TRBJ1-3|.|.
CASTWGSPSGNTIYF
TGTGCCAGCACTTGGGGGTCACCTTCTGGAAACACCATATATTTT
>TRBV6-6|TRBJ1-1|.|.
CASSYTLGLVNTEAFF
TGTGCCAGCAGTTACACACTGGGGTTGGTGAACACTGAAGCTTTCTTT
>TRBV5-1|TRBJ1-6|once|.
CASSLAGATNSPLHF
TGCGCCAGCAGCTTGGCTGGGGCGACCAATTCACCCCTCCACTTT
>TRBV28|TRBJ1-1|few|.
CATLNSLNTEAFF
TGTGCCACCCTGAATTCTCTGAACACTGAAGCTTTCTTT
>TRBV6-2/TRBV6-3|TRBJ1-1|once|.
CASSPQGSPEAFF
TGTGCCAGCAGCCCACAGGGATCGCCTGAAGCTTTCTTT
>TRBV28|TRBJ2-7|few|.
CASRPGRGYEQYF
TGTGCCAGCAGACCGGGACGAGGATACGAGCAGTACTTC
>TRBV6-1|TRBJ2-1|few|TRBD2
CASSRLAGGFEQFF
TGTGCCAGCAGTAGACTAGCGGGAGGATTCGAGCAGTTCTTC
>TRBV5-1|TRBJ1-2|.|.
CASSPLQGANGYTF
TGCGCCAGCAGCCCACTCCAAGGCGCTAATGGCTACACCTTC
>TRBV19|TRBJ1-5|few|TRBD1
CASSIAGGGQPQHF
TGTGCCAGTAGTATAGCAGGGGGCGGTCAGCCCCAGCATTTT
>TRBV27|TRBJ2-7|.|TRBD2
CASMGLAAYEQYF
TGTGCCAGCATGGGACTAGCGGCCTACGAGCAGTACTTC
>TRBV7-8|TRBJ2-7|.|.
CASSPRDSPLYEQYF
TGTGCCAGCAGCCCCCGTGACAGCCCCCTATACGAGCAGTACTTC
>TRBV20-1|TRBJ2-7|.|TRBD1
CSARDGTGATYEQYF
TGCAGTGCTAGAGATGGGACAGGGGCGACCTACGAGCAGTACTTC
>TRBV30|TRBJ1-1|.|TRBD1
CAWHRGRDTEAFF
TGTGCCTGGCACAGGGGGCGGGACACTGAAGCTTTCTTT
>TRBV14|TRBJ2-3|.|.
CASSRTGISTDTQYF
TGTGCCAGCAGCCGAACGGGGATCAGCACAGATACGCAGTATTTT
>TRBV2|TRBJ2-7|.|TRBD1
CASSPRQGLVYELYF
TGTGCCAGCAGTCCTCGACAGGGTTTAGTCTACGAGCTGTACTTC
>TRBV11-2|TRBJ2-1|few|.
CASSSLRGSYNEQFF
TGTGCCAGCAGCTCCCTACGGGGCTCCTACAATGAGCAGTTCTTC
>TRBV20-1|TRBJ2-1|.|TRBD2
CSATRLAGIHEQFF
TGCAGTGCTACTAGACTAGCGGGAATCCATGAGCAGTTCTTC
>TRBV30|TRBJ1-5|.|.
CAWTEDGQPQHF
TGTGCCTGGACGGAGGACGGACAGCCCCAGCATTTT
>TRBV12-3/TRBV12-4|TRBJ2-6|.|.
CASSLSLWVLRGANVLTF
TGTGCCAGCAGTTTAAGCTTGTGGGTATTGAGGGGGGCCAACGTCCTGACTTTC
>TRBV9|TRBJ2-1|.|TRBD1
CASSEGDRGQNEQFF
TGTGCCAGCAGCGAAGGGGACAGGGGGCAGAATGAGCAGTTCTTC
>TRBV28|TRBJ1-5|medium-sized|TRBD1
CASSFQGQGVQPQHF
TGTGCCAGCAGTTTCCAGGGACAGGGAGTTCAGCCCCAGCATTTT
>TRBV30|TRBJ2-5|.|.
CAWKGTLTLGETQYF
TGTGCCTGGAAAGGAACTTTAACGTTAGGAGAGACCCAGTACTTC
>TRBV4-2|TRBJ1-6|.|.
CASSQGGDNSPLHF
TGTGCCAGCAGCCAAGGGGGCGATAATTCACCCCTCCACTTT
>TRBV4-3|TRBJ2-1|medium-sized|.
CASSQASSYNEQFF
TGCGCCAGCAGCCAAGCCAGTTCCTACAATGAGCAGTTCTTC
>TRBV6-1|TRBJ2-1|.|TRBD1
CASSGRGRVIYNEQFF
TGTGCCAGCAGTGGTAGGGGGCGAGTGATATACAATGAGCAGTTCTTC
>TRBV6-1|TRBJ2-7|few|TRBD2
CASARTSGRYEQYF
TGTGCCAGCGCTCGGACTAGCGGGAGGTACGAGCAGTACTTC
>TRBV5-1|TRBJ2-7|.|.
CASSPHVTTYEQYF
TGCGCCAGCAGCCCACACGTAACAACCTACGAGCAGTACTTC
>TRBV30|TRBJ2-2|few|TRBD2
CAGGLAGVGTGELFF
TGTGCCGGTGGACTAGCGGGAGTCGGGACCGGGGAGCTGTTTTTT
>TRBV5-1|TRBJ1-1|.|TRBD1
CASSPGQRMNTESFF
TGCGCCAGCTCCCCGGGACAGCGTATGAACACTGAATCTTTCTTT
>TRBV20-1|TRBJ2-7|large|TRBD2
CSAGGRFDEQYF
TGCAGTGCGGGAGGGCGGTTCGACGAGCAGTACTTC
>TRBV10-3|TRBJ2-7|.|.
CAARQVLHEQYF
TGTGCCGCCCGACAGGTTCTCCACGAGCAGTACTTC
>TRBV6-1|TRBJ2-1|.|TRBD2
CASSAGLTNNEQFF
TGTGCCAGCAGTGCGGGACTAACGAACAATGAGCAGTTCTTC
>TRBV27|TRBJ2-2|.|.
CASSYQGFGELFF
TGTGCCAGCAGTTACCAGGGGTTTGGGGAGCTGTTTTTT
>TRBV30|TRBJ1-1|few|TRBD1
CAWNARGHEAFF
TGTGCCTGGAATGCAAGGGGGCATGAAGCTTTCTTT
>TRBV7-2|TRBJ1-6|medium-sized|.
CASTWGNSPLHF
TGTGCCAGCACCTGGGGGAATTCACCCCTCCACTTT
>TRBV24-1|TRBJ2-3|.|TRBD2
CATSDPGLAETTDTQYF
TGTGCCACCAGTGACCCCGGGCTAGCGGAGACCACAGATACGCAGTATTTT
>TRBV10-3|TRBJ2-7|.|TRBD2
CAISPGLAGVHEQYF
TGTGCCATCAGTCCCGGACTAGCGGGAGTTCACGAGCAGTACTTC